This entry lists 23 T cell receptor beta chains sequenced from one sample in a study of beta chain features in type 1 diabetes. Since all of the isolated RNA was reverse transcribed, expressed TCRB transcripts were what got sequenced. TCRdb keeps only in-frame clones here, not all; method: immunoSEQ multiplex PCR. Among about 930,000 clones listed, 15% to 20% were seen once. Sequencing was carried out using naive CD4+ T cells from blood. These receptor sequences come from a woman aged 18-35 years in good health.

This clone showed up just a few times. The V gene is TRBV20-1, the J gene TRBJ2-7; D unresolved. Germline-derived CDR1 and CDR2 are DFQATT and SNEGSKA (reference sequence). V dropped 6 bases and J dropped 3 bases, with 6 bases sitting between them. The CDR3 has 10 amino acids. Here the CDR3 reads CSAADYEQYF. CDR3 in DNA: TGCAGTGCCGCGGACTACGAGCAGTACTTC.

This clone was counted only a few times. The chain links TRBV21-1 to TRBJ2-1. TRBV21-1 is a known pseudogene. The CDR3 is made up of 16 amino acids. CDR3 in amino acids: CASSIRVPGQNNEQFF. In nucleotides, the CDR3 is TGTGCCAGCAGCATTCGAGTTCCGGGCCAAAACAATGAGCAGTTCTTC.

The rearrangement joins TRBV19 to TRBJ1-1; D not certain. V shed 6 bases and J shed 0 bases, with 8 bases lying between them. Germline V gene sequence: CDR1 LNHDA, CDR2 SQIVND (reference sequence). The length of the CDR3 is 13 residues. This CDR3 is CASRSSLNTEAFF. The DNA of the CDR3 is TGTGCCAGTAGGTCAAGCCTGAACACTGAAGCTTTCTTT.

There are a few counts of this clone. The chain couples TRBV7-9 to TRBJ2-1; D assignment may be TRBD1 or TRBD2 (6 bases each). The CDR3 sequence is 16 residues long. Germline V lookup: CDR1 SEHNR, CDR2 FQNEAQ (reference sequence). Trimming stripped 1 base from V and 7 bases from J, with 17 bases between. The CDR3 region is CASSLGSGLGGNEQFF. The CDR3 nucleotides are TGTGCCAGCAGCTTAGGATCTGGCCTAGGGGGGAATGAGCAGTTCTTC.

In nucleotides, the CDR3 is TGTGCCAGCAGCGGACTAGCGGGAGATTGGGAGACCCAGTACTTC. Amino acid sequence: CASSGLAGDWETQYF. This rearrangement joins TRBV7-3 to TRBJ2-5; 13 nucleotides align to TRBD2. J gave up 5 bases and V 5 bases, and 5 bases lay outside the gene matches. Germline values: CDR1 SGHTA, CDR2 FQGTGA. The CDR3 length is 15 residues.

V usage is TRBV7-3 and J usage is TRBJ2-3; TRBD1 agrees at 7 bases. With V trimmed by 2 bases and J by 4 bases, 6 bases remained unmatched. Germline V gene data show CDR1 as SGHTA and CDR2 as FQGTGA. The CDR3 totals 15 residues. The CDR3 reads CASSLFRDSSDTQYF. The CDR3 DNA reads as TGTGCCAGCAGCTTATTCCGGGACAGCTCAGATACGCAGTATTTT.

This clone was observed a handful of times. The CDR3 DNA is TGCAGCGTTGGATCAGATGTAAGCTCTGGAAACACCATATATTTT. Amino acids: CSVGSDVSSGNTIYF. The chain recombines TRBV29-1 with TRBJ1-3, with D unresolved. The CDR3 is 15 amino acids. The germline V and J ends were trimmed by 4 bases and 0 bases, with 13 bases remaining between them. Germline V gene data show CDR1 as SQVTM and CDR2 as ANQGSEA.

This CDR3 reads CASRADRAGDQPQHF. DNA of the CDR3: TGTGCCAGCAGAGCCGACAGGGCCGGGGATCAGCCCCAGCATTTT. J is TRBJ1-5 and V is TRBV6-6, with 7 bases aligning to TRBD1. V shed 6 bases and J 5 bases; nucleotides not matched to a gene: 10. CDR3 length: 15 residues. The germline V gene encodes CDR1 MNHNY and CDR2 SVGAGI (reference sequence).

The chain couples TRBV10-3 to TRBJ2-1; the match to TRBD2 covers 9 bases. CDR3 size: 14 residues. CDR1 is ENHRY and CDR2 is SYGVKD in the germline V gene. V gave up 8 bases and J gave up 9 bases; unmatched junction bases: 11. Here the CDR3 DNA reads TGTGCCATCGCGGGACTAGCTATACGTGGTGAGCAGTTCTTC. This gives the protein CAIAGLAIRGEQFF.

The rearrangement links TRBV7-2 to TRBJ2-4, with 7 positions matching TRBD1. V was pared by 4 bases and J by 0 bases, with 9 bases of the junction left unmatched. The CDR3 covers 17 residues. Per the germline V gene, CDR1 is SGHTA and CDR2 is FQGNSA. For the CDR3, the DNA is TGTGCCAGCAGCTCGTATGGGACAGTTGTAGCCAAAAACATTCAGTACTTC. Residues: CASSSYGTVVAKNIQYF.

This clone was observed a few times. J is TRBJ2-1 and V is TRBV9; D is uncertain. This CDR3 comprises 14 residues. Germline lookup yields CDR1 SGDLS and CDR2 YYNGEE. V was cut by 0 bases and J by 10 bases, with 14 bases left in between. The CDR3: CASSVGNRRPEQFF. The CDR3, as DNA: TGTGCCAGCAGCGTAGGTAACAGACGTCCCGAGCAGTTCTTC.

This rearrangement joins TRBV27 to TRBJ2-1; TRBD1 matches at 10 bases. The CDR3 runs to 17 residues. With 4 bases clipped from V and 3 bases from J, the junction kept 9 bases outside the gene matches. Germline values: CDR1 MNHEY, CDR2 SMNVEV (reference sequence). The CDR3 nucleotides read TGTGCCAGCAGTTCTATTCCCGGGACAGGGGTCTACAATGAGCAGTTCTTC. It translates to CASSSIPGTGVYNEQFF.

This clone occurred a few times. The chain is built from TRBV5-4 and TRBJ2-5; 9 bases agree with TRBD1. The CDR3 is 15 residues long. The germline gives CDR1 SGHNT, CDR2 YYREEE (reference sequence). Trimming cost V 4 bases and J 5 bases; bases outside gene matches: 9. The CDR3 nucleotides are TGTGCCAGCAGCCCCGGGACAGGGAGGTTGGAGACCCAGTACTTC. Residues: CASSPGTGRLETQYF.

This clone was detected only a few times. The rearrangement uses TRBV18 and TRBJ1-2; TRBD1 agrees at 7 bases. This CDR3 contains 13 residues. Germline V gene sequence: CDR1 KGHSH, CDR2 LQKENI. J was trimmed by 4 bases and V by 6 bases; bases with no gene match: 5. CDR3 sequence: CASSVQGIYGYTF. In DNA form, the CDR3 reads TGTGCCAGCTCCGTACAGGGGATCTATGGCTACACCTTC.

The V call is TRBV18, the J call TRBJ2-7, with D possibly being TRBD1 (5 bases). V was cut by 6 bases and J by 3 bases, with 12 bases left in between. The CDR3 runs to 13 residues. In germline, CDR1 is KGHSH, CDR2 LQKENI. The CDR3 DNA is TGTGCCAGCTCTTCACAGGCTGACTACGAGCAGTACTTC. Translation gives CASSSQADYEQYF.

This clone was seen more than once but under ten times. The chain has TRBV6-5 and TRBJ2-1; D unresolved. CDR3 length: 11 amino acids. CDR1 is MNHEY and CDR2 is SVGAGI in the germline V gene. Trimming stripped 3 bases from V and 9 bases from J, with 6 bases between. CDR3 sequence reads: CASSYSSEQFF. CDR3 DNA sequence: TGTGCCAGCAGTTATTCCTCTGAGCAGTTCTTC.

Only a few counts were recorded for this clone. V is TRBV5-4 and J is TRBJ2-6; perhaps TRBD2 as D (6 bases). Deletions cut 0 bases from V and 0 bases from J, with 13 bases between. The CDR3 sequence is 18 residues long. Germline-derived CDR1 and CDR2 are SGHNT and YYREEE (reference sequence). CDR3 protein: CASSLGGTPVSGANVLTF. CDR3 DNA: TGTGCCAGCAGCTTGGGAGGGACTCCAGTCTCTGGGGCCAACGTCCTGACTTTC.

This clone was detected a few times. The chain is built from TRBV18 and TRBJ2-4, with 11 bases matching TRBD1. This CDR3 is 15 amino acids long. The germline gives CDR1 KGHSH, CDR2 LQKENI. V lost 3 bases and J lost 9; bases outside the gene matches: 7. The CDR3 coding sequence is TGTGCCAGCTCACCGCCCGGGACAGGGGGACCCATTCAGTACTTC. This translates into CASSPPGTGGPIQYF.

This chain connects TRBV23-1 to TRBJ1-4, with TRBD1 matching over 9 bases. TRBV23-1 is an ORF, with its function uncertain. The CDR3 runs to 19 residues. The junction had 23 bases not matched to a gene; V was cut back by 10 bases and J by 5 bases. DNA for the CDR3: TGCGCCACTCGGTTTGTTTGCGGGACAGGGAGGTATCTCAATGAAAAACTGTTTTTT. Protein sequence: CATRFVCGTGRYLNEKLFF.

This clone was found a few times. The V gene is TRBV9, the J gene TRBJ2-7, with TRBD2 matching over 12 bases. Trimming removed 7 bases from V and 1 base from J; junction bases left unmatched: 12. The CDR3 sequence is 17 residues long. The V gene's germline CDR1 is SGDLS and CDR2 YYNGEE. CDR3 protein: CASLVRLAGVRSYEQYF. Written as DNA, the CDR3 is TGTGCCAGCCTGGTTAGACTAGCGGGAGTGAGGTCCTACGAGCAGTACTTC.

This clone was detected a few times. The V and J genes are TRBV27 and TRBJ2-6; D is possibly TRBD2 (5 bases). V dropped 2 bases and J dropped 2 bases, with 19 bases sitting between them. The CDR3 has 19 amino acids. Germline assignment: CDR1 MNHEY and CDR2 SMNVEV (reference sequence). DNA of the CDR3: TGTGCCAGCAGTTTAATGTCTTTTGTGGGAGTTGCTGGGGCCAACGTCCTGACTTTC. Amino acid sequence: CASSLMSFVGVAGANVLTF.

There are a few counts of this clone. The chain combines TRBV28 with TRBJ2-1, with D perhaps TRBD1 (6 bases). Germline V CDR1 and CDR2: MDHEN, SYDVKM. Trimming cost V 4 bases and J 5 bases, with 9 bases left between them. The CDR3 length is 13 residues. The CDR3 nucleotides are TGTGCCAGCAGTTGGGACAACAACAATGAGCAGTTCTTC. This gives the protein CASSWDNNNEQFF.

The V and J genes are TRBV6-6 and TRBJ1-2; no definite D call. CDR1 is MNHNY and CDR2 is SVGAGI in the germline V gene (reference sequence). This CDR3 spans 13 amino acids. V lost 4 bases and J 2 bases, leaving 8 bases between the germline ends. DNA for the CDR3: TGTGCCAGCAGTTTCGGCCAAAACTATGGCTACACCTTC. It is translated as CASSFGQNYGYTF.